The clone carrying this T cell receptor (beta chain) was seen a handful of times. Its antigen remains unknown. Libraries were prepared by immunoSEQ multiplex PCR; TCRdb keeps only in-frame clonotypes and omits some of them. The top ten hold about a tenth of the sample, which has approximately 80,000 clones, approximately 80% seen once. CDR1 SGHTS and CDR2 YDEGEE come from the germline V gene. Trimming took 10 bases from V and 3 from J, leaving 18 bases between them. The CDR3 extends over 14 amino acids. The source of the sample is a study of T cells in localized non-small cell lung cancer. General study results and limits: Sequencing covered just one tumor region, so heterogeneity cannot be ruled out. Adjacent lung tissue had a median approximately 61 of the top 100 clones found in the tumor. Longer overall survival was associated with a higher density of T cells in the blood.

V and J are TRBV5-8 and TRBJ2-3; D tentatively fits TRBD1 or TRBD2 (6 bases each). This TCR was recovered from a female donor older than 55 with stage I lung adenocarcinoma. Sequenced material: peripheral blood, taken before any cancer treatment. This chain's CDR3 is CASRGGSVTDTQYF. For the CDR3, the DNA is TGTGCCTCCCGAGGGGGGAGTGTAACAGATACGCAGTATTTT.